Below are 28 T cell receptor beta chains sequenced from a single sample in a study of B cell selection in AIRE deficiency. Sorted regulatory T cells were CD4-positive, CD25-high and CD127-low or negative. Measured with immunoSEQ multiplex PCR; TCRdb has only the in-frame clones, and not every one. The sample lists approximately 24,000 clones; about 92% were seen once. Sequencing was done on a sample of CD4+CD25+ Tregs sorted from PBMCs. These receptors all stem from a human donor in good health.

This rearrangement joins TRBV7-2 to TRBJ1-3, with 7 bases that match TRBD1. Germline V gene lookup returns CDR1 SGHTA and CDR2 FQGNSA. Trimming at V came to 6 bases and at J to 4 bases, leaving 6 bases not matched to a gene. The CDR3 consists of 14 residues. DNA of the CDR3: TGTGCCAGCAGACTCAGGGGGTCCGGAAACACCATATATTTT. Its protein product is CASRLRGSGNTIYF.

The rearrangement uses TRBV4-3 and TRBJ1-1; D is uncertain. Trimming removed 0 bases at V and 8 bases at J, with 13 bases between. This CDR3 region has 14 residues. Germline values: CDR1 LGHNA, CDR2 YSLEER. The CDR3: CASSQDASPLEAFF. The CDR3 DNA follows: TGCGCCAGCAGCCAAGATGCGTCTCCTCTAGAAGCTTTCTTT.

CDR3 DNA sequence: TGTGCCAGCAGCAGGGAGGAAGGCTACACCTTC. It specifies CASSREEGYTF. The chain recombines TRBV6-6 with TRBJ1-2; D may be TRBD1 (5 bases). The CDR3 sequence is 11 residues long. Germline CDR1 and CDR2: MNHNY and SVGAGI (reference sequence). V was clipped by 6 bases and J by 8 bases, with 10 bases between them.

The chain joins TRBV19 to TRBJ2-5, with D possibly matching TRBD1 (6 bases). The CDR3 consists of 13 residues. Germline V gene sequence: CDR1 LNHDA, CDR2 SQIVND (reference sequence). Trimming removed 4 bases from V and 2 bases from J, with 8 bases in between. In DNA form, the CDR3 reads TGTGCCAGTAGTAAGGGGGTTCAAGAGACCCAGTACTTC. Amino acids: CASSKGVQETQYF.

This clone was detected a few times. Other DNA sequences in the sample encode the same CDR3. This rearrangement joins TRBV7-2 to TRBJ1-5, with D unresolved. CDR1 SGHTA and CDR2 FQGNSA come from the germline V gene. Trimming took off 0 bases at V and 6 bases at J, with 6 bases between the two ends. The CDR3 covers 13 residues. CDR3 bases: TGTGCCAGCAGCTTAGCTGGATTTCAGCCCCAGCATTTT. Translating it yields CASSLAGFQPQHF. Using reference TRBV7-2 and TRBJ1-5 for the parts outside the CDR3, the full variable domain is GAGVSQSPSNKVTEKGKDVELRCDPISGHTALYWYRQSLGQGLEFLIYFQGNSAPDKSGLPSDRFSAERTGGSVSTLTIQRTQQEDSAVYLCASSLAGFQPQHFGDGTRLSIL.

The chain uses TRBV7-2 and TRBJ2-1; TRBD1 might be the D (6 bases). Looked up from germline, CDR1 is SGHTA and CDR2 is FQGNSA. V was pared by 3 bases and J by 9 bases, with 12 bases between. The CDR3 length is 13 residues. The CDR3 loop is CASSFQQGSEQFF. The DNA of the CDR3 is TGTGCCAGCAGCTTTCAGCAGGGGAGTGAGCAGTTCTTC.

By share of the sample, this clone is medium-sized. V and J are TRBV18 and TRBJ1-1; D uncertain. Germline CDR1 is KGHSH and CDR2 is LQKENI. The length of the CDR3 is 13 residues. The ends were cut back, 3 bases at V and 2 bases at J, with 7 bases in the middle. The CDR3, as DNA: TGTGCCAGCTCACCCCCTATCAACACTGAAGCTTTCTTT. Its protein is CASSPPINTEAFF.

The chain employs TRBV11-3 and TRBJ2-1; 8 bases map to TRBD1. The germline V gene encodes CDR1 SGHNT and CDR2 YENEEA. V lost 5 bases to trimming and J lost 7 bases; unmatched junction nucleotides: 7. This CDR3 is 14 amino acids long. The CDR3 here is CASSIGQGTNEQFF. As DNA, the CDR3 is TGTGCCAGCAGCATCGGACAGGGCACGAATGAGCAGTTCTTC.

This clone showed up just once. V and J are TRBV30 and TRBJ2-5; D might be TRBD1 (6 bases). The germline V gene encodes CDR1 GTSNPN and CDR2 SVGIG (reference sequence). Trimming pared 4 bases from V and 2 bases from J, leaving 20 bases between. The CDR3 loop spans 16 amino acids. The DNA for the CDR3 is TGTGCCTGGACCGATAACAGGGTTAGACAACAAGAGACCCAGTACTTC. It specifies CAWTDNRVRQQETQYF.

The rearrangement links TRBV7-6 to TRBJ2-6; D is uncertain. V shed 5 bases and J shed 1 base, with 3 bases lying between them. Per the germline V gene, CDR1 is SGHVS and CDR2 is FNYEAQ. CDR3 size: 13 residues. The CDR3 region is CASSRSGANVLTF. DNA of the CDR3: TGTGCCAGCAGCAGATCTGGGGCCAACGTCCTGACTTTC. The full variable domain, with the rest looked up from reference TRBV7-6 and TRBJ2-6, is GAGVSQSPRYKVTKRGQDVALRCDPISGHVSLYWYRQALGQGPEFLTYFNYEAQQDKSGLPNDRFSAERPEGSISTLTIQRTEQRDSAMYRCASSRSGANVLTFGAGSRLTVL.

Written as DNA, the CDR3 is TGTGCCTGGACCAAACTGGGGGTTTCCTACGAGCAGTACTTC. Its translation: CAWTKLGVSYEQYF. The chain uses TRBV30 and TRBJ2-7; the D gene could be TRBD1 or TRBD2 (5 bases each). Trimming removed 4 bases at V and 1 base at J, with 14 bases between. In germline, CDR1 is GTSNPN, CDR2 SVGIG (reference sequence). CDR3 length equals 14 residues.

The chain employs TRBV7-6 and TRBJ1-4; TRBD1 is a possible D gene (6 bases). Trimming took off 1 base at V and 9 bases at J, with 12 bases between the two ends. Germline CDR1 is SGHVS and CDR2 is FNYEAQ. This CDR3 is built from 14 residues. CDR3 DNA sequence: TGTGCCAGCAGCTTAGAGTGGGGGCGGAAAAAACTGTTTTTT. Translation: CASSLEWGRKKLFF.

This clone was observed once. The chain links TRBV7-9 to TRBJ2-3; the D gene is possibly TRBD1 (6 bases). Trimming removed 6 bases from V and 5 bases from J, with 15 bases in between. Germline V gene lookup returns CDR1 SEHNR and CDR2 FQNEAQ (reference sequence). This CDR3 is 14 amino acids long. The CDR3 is CASRLTGGQDTQYF. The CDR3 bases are TGTGCCAGCAGACTAACTGGGGGACAAGATACGCAGTATTTT.

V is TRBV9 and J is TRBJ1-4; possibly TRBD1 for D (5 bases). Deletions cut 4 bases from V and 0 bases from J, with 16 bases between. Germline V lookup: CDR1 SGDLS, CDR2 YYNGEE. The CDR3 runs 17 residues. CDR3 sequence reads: CASSHRGQGTTNEKLFF. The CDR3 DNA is TGTGCCAGCAGCCACCGTGGGCAGGGAACAACTAATGAAAAACTGTTTTTT.

In DNA, the CDR3 is TGCGCCAGCAGCGACCTAGGGGGGAACAATGAGCAGTTCTTC. This translates into CASSDLGGNNEQFF. V gene TRBV4-3 combines with J gene TRBJ2-1; TRBD1 or TRBD2 may be the D gene (6 bases each). The CDR3 totals 14 residues. Trimming took off 5 bases at V and 5 bases at J, with 13 bases between the two ends. Germline V gene data show CDR1 as LGHNA and CDR2 as YSLEER.

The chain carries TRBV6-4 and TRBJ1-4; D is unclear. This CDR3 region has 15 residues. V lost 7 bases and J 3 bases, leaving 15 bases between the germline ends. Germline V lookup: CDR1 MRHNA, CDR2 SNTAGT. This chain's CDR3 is CASTLWPSANEKLFF. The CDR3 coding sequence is TGTGCCAGCACCTTGTGGCCGAGCGCTAATGAAAAACTGTTTTTT.

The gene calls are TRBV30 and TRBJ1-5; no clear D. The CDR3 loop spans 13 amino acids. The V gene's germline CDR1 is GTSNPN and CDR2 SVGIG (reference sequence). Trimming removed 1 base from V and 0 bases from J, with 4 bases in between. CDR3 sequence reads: CAWSDNSNQPQHF. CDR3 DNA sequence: TGTGCCTGGAGTGATAATAGCAATCAGCCCCAGCATTTT.

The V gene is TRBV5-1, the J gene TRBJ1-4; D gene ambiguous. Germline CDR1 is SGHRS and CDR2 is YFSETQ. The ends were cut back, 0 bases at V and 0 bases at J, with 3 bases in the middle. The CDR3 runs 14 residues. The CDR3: CASSLGATNEKLFF. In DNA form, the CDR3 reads TGCGCCAGCAGCTTGGGGGCAACTAATGAAAAACTGTTTTTT.

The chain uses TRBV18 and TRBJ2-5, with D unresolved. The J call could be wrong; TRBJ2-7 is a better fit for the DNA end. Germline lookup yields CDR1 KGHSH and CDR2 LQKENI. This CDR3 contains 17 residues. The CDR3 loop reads CASSPSMLELSSYEQYF. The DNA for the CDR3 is TGTGCCAGCTCACCAAGTATGTTAGAGCTAAGCTCCTACGAGCAGTACTTC.

The CDR3 region has the DNA TGTGCCAGCAGTTACCTAGGACGGTCATACGAGCAGTACTTC. Translating gives CASSYLGRSYEQYF. The chain is built from TRBV6-5 and TRBJ2-7; D unresolved. Germline V gene lookup returns CDR1 MNHEY and CDR2 SVGAGI. V was trimmed by 2 bases and J by 4 bases, leaving 12 bases between them. The CDR3 spans 14 residues.

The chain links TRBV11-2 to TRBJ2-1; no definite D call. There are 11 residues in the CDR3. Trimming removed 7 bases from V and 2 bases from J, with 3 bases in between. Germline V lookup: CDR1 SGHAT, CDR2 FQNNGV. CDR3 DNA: TGTGCCAGCAAAGCCTACAATGAGCAGTTCTTC. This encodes CASKAYNEQFF.

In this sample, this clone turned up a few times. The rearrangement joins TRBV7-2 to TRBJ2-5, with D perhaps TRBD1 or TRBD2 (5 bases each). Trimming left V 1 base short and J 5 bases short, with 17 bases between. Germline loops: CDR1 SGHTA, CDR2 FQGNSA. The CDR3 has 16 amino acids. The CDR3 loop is CASSLVSRGPLETQYF. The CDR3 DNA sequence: TGTGCCAGCAGCTTAGTTAGTCGGGGCCCCCTGGAGACCCAGTACTTC.

The CDR3 spells CASSVGVGNEKLFF. DNA of the CDR3: TGTGCCAGCAGCGTAGGCGTTGGTAATGAAAAACTGTTTTTT. The chain combines TRBV9 with TRBJ1-4; no definite D call. Germline CDR1 and CDR2: SGDLS and YYNGEE. Trimming cost V 0 bases and J 4 bases, with 7 bases left between them. The CDR3 is 14 amino acids. The full variable domain, completed using reference TRBV9 and TRBJ1-4, is DSGVTQTPKHLITATGQRVTLRCSPRSGDLSVYWYQQSLDQGLQFLIQYYNGEERAKGNILERFSAQQFPDLHSELNLSSLELGDSALYFCASSVGVGNEKLFFGSGTQLSVL.

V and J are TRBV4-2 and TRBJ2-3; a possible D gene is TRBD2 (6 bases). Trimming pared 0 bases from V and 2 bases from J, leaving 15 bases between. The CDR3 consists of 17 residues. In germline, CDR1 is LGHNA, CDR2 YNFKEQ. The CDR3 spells CASSQDRRGIDTDTQYF. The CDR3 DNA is TGTGCCAGCAGCCAAGATCGACGGGGGATTGACACAGATACGCAGTATTTT.

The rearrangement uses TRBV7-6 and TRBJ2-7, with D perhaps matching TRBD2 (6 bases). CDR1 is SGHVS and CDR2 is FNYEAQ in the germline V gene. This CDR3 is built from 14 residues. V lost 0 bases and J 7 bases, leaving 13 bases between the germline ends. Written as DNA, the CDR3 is TGTGCCAGCAGCTTAGCCGGGGGAGGTGGAGAGCAGTACTTC. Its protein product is CASSLAGGGGEQYF.

CDR3 coding DNA: TGTGCCAGCAGCACCCTTGAGGGGGTAATCGAGACCCAGTACTTC. It yields the protein CASSTLEGVIETQYF. The chain joins TRBV11-1 to TRBJ2-5, with D possibly being TRBD1 (6 bases). Germline V gene lookup returns CDR1 SGHAT and CDR2 FQDESV (reference sequence). There are 15 residues in the CDR3. Trimming left V 5 bases short and J 5 bases short, with 18 bases between.

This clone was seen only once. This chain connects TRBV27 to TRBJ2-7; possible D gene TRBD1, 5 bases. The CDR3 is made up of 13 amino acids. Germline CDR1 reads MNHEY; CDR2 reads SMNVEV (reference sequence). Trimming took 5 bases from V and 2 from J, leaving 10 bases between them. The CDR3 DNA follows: TGTGCCAGCAGTCCCCAGGGCCCCTACGAGCAGTACTTC. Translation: CASSPQGPYEQYF.

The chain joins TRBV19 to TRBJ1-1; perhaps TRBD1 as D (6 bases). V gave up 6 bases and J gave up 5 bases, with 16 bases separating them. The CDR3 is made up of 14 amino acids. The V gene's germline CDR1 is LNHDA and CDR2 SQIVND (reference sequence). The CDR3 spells CASRIGLTGTEAFF. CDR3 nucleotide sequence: TGTGCCAGTAGAATCGGCCTAACAGGGACTGAAGCTTTCTTT.